This T cell receptor beta chain was retrieved from a study of T cell clones after liver transplantation. Across the study: Samples came from ITN030ST, which attempted immunosuppression withdrawal within 2 years of liver transplantation. At least one year of complete immunosuppression withdrawal without enzymes over twice normal defined tolerance.

The V gene lost 2 bases and the J gene lost 8 bases, with 16 bases spanning the gap. Germline lookup yields CDR1 SEHNR and CDR2 FQNEAQ (reference sequence). The CDR3 extends over 15 amino acids. In its sample, this clone was seen once. Antigen specificity is unknown. Libraries were prepared by immunoSEQ multiplex PCR; TCRdb keeps only in-frame clonotypes and omits some of them. The profile shows fewer than 85,000 clones, 83% of them singletons. Study-wide points: These preliminary findings come from unstandardized post-transplant sampling times.

The sequences come from CD4+ T cells from blood, collected at the 22-month timepoint. The source is a human patient who received a liver transplant. Some T cells may trace back to the graft donor. The V and J genes are TRBV7-9 and TRBJ2-1, with D possibly TRBD1 on 5 matching bases. CDR3 protein: CASSLFLGASDEQFF. CDR3 nucleotides: TGTGCCAGCAGCTTATTTCTAGGGGCAAGCGATGAGCAGTTCTTC. The whole variable domain, remainder taken from reference TRBV7-9 and TRBJ2-1, is DTGVSQNPRHKITKRGQNVTFRCDPISEHNRLYWYRQTLGQGPEFLTYFQNEAQLEKSRLLSDRFSAERPKGSFSTLEIQRTEQGDSAMYLCASSLFLGASDEQFFGPGTRLTVL.